Sequencing of this T cell receptor (beta chain) was carried out in a study of regulatory and conventional T cells in RAG deficiency. Study-level points and caveats: Shorter CDR3s in all patient subsets; >75% Treg-Tconv overlap in Omenn. RAG-deficient patients showed markedly lower Shannon entropy and higher Simpson indices than control T-cell subsets. Omenn CD25-high CD127-low cells may be activated cells, not true Tregs.

About this clone: Its specificity is not known.

Conventional CD4+ T cells were sorted from blood as CD25-low CD127-high cells. The method was immunoSEQ multiplex PCR; TCRdb's version includes in-frame clones alone and lacks a portion of them. The sample includes about 30,000 clones, more than 90% of them seen just once. The CDR3 extends over 13 amino acids. CDR1 and CDR2 (germline): LNHDA, SQIVND (reference sequence). V lost 5 bases, J lost 4 bases, and 11 bases lay in between. The sample also formed part of further work on regulatory T cells. This second study says: The PCR used 52 TRBV and 13 TRBJ primers. Skewed V and J usage and few unique V-J pairs marked patient repertoires, most in Tregs.

The genes are TRBV19 and TRBJ2-5; D gene ambiguous. The sample taken for sequencing was CD25- CD4+ T cells sorted from blood. The receptor was isolated from a human donor in good health. In nucleotides, the CDR3 is TGTGCCAGTAGTGCCCTGAGGCGAGAGACCCAGTACTTC. Translated, it gives CASSALRRETQYF.